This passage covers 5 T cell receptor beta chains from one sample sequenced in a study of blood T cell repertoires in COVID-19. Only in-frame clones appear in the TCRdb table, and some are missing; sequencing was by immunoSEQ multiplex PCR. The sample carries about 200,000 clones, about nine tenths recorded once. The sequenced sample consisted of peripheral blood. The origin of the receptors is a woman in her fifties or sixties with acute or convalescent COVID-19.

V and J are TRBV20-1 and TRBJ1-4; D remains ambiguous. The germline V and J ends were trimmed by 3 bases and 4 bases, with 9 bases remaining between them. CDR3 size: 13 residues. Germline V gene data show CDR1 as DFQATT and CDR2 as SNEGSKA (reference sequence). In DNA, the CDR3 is TGCAGTGCTAGTGAGACATATAATGAAAAACTGTTTTTT. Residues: CSASETYNEKLFF.

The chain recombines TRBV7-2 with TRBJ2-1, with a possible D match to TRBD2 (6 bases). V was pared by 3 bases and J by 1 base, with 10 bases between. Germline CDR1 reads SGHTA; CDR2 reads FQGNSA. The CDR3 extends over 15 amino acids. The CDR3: CASSLMRDSYNEQFF. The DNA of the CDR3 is TGTGCCAGCAGCTTGATGCGGGATTCCTACAATGAGCAGTTCTTC.

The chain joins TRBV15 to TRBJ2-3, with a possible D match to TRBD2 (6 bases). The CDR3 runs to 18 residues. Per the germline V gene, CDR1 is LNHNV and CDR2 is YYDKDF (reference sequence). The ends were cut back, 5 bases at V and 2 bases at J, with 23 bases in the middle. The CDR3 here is CATSPATAIADSTDTQYF. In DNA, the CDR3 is TGTGCCACCAGCCCCGCTACGGCGATAGCGGATTCCACAGATACGCAGTATTTT.

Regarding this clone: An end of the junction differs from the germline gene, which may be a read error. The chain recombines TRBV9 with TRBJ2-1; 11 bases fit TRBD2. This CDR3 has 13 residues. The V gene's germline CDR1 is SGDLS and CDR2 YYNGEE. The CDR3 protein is CASSETSGSTEIF. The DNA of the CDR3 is TGTGCCAGCAGCGAAACTAGCGGGAGTACCGAGATCTTC.

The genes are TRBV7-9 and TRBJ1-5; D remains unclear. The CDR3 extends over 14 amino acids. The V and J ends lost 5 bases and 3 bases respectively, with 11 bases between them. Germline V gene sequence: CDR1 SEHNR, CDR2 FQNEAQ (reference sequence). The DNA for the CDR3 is TGTGCCAGCAGCGGGGAGGGTTCCAATCAGCCCCAGCATTTT. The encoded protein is CASSGEGSNQPQHF.